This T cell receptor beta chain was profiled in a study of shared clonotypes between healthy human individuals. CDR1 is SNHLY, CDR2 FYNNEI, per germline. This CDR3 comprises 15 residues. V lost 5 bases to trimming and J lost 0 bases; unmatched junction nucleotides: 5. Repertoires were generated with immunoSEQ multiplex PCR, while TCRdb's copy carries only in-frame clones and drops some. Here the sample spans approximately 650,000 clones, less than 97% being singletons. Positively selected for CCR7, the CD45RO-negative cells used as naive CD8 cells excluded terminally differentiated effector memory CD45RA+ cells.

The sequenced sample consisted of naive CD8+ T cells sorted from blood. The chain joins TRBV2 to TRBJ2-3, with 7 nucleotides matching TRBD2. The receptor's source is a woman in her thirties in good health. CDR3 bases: TGTGCCAGCAGTTGGCCGGGAGGTAGCACAGATACGCAGTATTTT. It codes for CASSWPGGSTDTQYF.